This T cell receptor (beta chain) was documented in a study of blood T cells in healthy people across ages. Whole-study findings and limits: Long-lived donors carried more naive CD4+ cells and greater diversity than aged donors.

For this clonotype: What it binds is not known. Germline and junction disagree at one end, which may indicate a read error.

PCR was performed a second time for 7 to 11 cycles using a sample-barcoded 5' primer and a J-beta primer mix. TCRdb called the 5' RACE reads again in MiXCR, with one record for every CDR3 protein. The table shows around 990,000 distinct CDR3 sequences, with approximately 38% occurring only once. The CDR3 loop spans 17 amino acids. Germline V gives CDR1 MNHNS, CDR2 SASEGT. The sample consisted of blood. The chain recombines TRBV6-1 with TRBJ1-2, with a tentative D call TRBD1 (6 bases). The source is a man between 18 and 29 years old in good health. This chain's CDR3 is CASSERPQGSSSRGYTF. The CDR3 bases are TGCGCCAGCAGTGAGAGACCACAGGGTTCCTCAAGTCGTGGCTACACCTTC.